This TCR beta chain was identified during a study of identical twins. Notes on the study in general: Sequences that were out-of-frame, alpha and twin-shared displayed an excess of low generation probability. Carriage of fewer insertions was seen in abundant cord blood beta clonotypes, whereas memory repertoires showed none. Zero-insertion analyses could be partly confounded by invariant MAIT and iNKT cells.

cDNA molecules carried unique molecular identifiers, and template switching added a universal primer site. Using its own MiXCR run on the 5' RACE reads, TCRdb lists one record per CDR3 protein. The sample records around 370,000 distinct CDR3 sequences, roughly 10% being singletons. This clonotype was observed a few times. The antigen is not known. The CDR3 has 14 amino acids. Unmatched junction bases numbered 9, after V lost 7 bases and J lost 6 bases. Per the germline V gene, CDR1 is MNHEY and CDR2 is SVGEGT. This chain uses TRBV6-2 or TRBV6-3 with TRBJ2-3, with TRBD2 matching 8 bases. Input material: naive T cells sorted from blood. This clonotype originated in a woman aged 50 to 65 in good health. The CDR3 loop reads CASNQLAAGDTQYF. The CDR3 nucleotides read TGTGCCAGCAACCAACTAGCGGCAGGGGATACGCAGTATTTT.